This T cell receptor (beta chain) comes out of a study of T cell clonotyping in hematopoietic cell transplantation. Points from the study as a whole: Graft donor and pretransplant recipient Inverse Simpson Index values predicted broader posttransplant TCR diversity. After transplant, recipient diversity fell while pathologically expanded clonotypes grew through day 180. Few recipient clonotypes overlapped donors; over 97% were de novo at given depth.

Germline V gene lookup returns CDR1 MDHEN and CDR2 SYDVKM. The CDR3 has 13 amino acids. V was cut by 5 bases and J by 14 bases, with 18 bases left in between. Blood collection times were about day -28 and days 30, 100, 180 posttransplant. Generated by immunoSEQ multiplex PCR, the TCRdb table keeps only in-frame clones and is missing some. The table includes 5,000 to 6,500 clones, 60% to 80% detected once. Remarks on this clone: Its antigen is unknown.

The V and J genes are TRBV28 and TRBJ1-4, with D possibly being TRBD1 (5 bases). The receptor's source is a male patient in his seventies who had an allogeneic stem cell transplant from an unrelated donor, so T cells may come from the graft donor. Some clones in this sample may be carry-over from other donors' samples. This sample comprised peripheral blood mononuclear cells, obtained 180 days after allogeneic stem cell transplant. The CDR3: CASSPGFLQGLFF. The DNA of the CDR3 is TGTGCCAGCAGTCCTGGTTTTTTGCAGGGTCTGTTTTTT.